This T cell receptor (beta chain) was recovered during a study of T cell repertoires in cytomegalovirus infection. Study-level information: Evidence of both CMV infection and a matching HLA type came from public TCR beta signatures. General study findings and limits: Within the response measured ex vivo, HLA-C-restricted CMV-specific TCR beta clonotypes were dominant. Of the TCR beta families, the public ones yielded a cumulative frequency that identified carriers of CMV plus the relevant HLA.

TCRdb re-called the reads with MiXCR, one entry per CDR3 protein. The data show 200,000 to 300,000 distinct CDR3 sequences, roughly 15% seen once. This clonotype was recorded many times. Its antigen is not known. The CDR3 is 18 residues long. V lost 0 bases to trimming and J lost 4 bases; unmatched junction nucleotides: 9. Germline V gives CDR1 SNHLY, CDR2 FYNNEI. Sequencing used PBMCs. This TCR derives from a human donor in good health (CMV status not recorded). Some clones in this sample may be carry-over from other donors' samples. The chain recombines TRBV2 with TRBJ2-7, with 13 nucleotides matching TRBD2. The CDR3 DNA sequence: TGTGCCAGCAGTGAAGCGCGAGGACTAGCGGGAGTAAGGTACGAGCAGTACTTC. Translated, it gives CASSEARGLAGVRYEQYF.